These 19 T cell receptor beta chains share one sample of origin, sequenced in a study of T cells expressing NK-cell markers. Using the 5' RACE reads, TCRdb records one entry per CDR3 protein without DNA. The table for this sample gives some 110,000 distinct CDR3 sequences. What was sequenced was blood T cells: a sorted CD56 or NKG2C T cell subset, CD4+ or CD8+ T cells, or bulk PBMC T cells (not recorded which). These receptor sequences come from a woman aged 18-70 years in good health.

The rearrangement links TRBV5-6 to TRBJ2-5. CDR3 size: 16 residues. The V gene's germline CDR1 is SGHDT and CDR2 YYEEEE. CDR3 sequence reads: CASSVYPQKYQETQYF.

The chain joins TRBV20-1 to TRBJ2-3; with no DNA, the TCRdb D assignment of TRBD2 cannot be verified. Looked up from germline, CDR1 is DFQATT and CDR2 is SNEGSKA (reference sequence). CDR3 length: 17 amino acids. CDR3 in amino acids: CSALKRQAFPSTDTQYF.

The chain links TRBV27 to TRBJ2-1; TCRdb picks TRBD2, but there is no DNA to check that call. This CDR3 spans 19 amino acids. In germline, CDR1 is MNHEY, CDR2 SMNVEV (reference sequence). CDR3 protein: CASSSLAGEPGSSYNEQFF.

The rearrangement uses TRBV4-1 and TRBJ2-7; with no DNA, the TCRdb D assignment of TRBD1 cannot be verified. This CDR3 region has 15 residues. Germline V gene sequence: CDR1 MGHRA, CDR2 YSYEKL. The CDR3 sequence is CASSPGTMNSYEQYF.

V is TRBV7-3 and J is TRBJ2-1; checking the TCRdb D call of TRBD2 is not possible without DNA. This CDR3 has 13 residues. In germline, CDR1 is SGHTA, CDR2 FQGTGA. The CDR3 reads CASSPADDNEQFF.

The chain carries TRBV9 and TRBJ2-1; as DNA is missing, the TRBD2 call by TCRdb cannot be tested. Germline V gene lookup returns CDR1 SGDLS and CDR2 YYNGEE. The CDR3 length is 15 residues. CDR3 protein: CASSAGTSGSYEQFF.

This rearrangement joins TRBV7-8 to TRBJ2-5; TCRdb proposes TRBD1, but this gene call is untestable without DNA. Looked up from germline, CDR1 is SGHVS and CDR2 is FQNEAQ. The CDR3 covers 13 residues. The CDR3 here is CASNPSGGETQYF.

The gene calls are TRBV7-9 and TRBJ2-2; lacking DNA, the TRBD2 call made by TCRdb goes unchecked. CDR1 SEHNR and CDR2 FQNEAQ come from the germline V gene (reference sequence). The CDR3 is 17 residues long. The chain's CDR3 is CASSLGLAGLNTGELFF.

The chain combines TRBV7-7 with TRBJ2-1; with no DNA, the TCRdb D assignment of TRBD1 cannot be verified. CDR3 length: 13 amino acids. The germline V gene has CDR1 SSHAT and CDR2 FNYEAQ (reference sequence). CDR3: CASSSAPYNEQFF.

V is TRBV6-4 and J is TRBJ1-1; TCRdb lists TRBD1, though no DNA is available to test this call. CDR1 MRHNA and CDR2 SNTAGT come from the germline V gene. The CDR3 extends over 13 amino acids. This CDR3 reads CASSDGDPGEAFF.

The chain has TRBV7-9 and TRBJ2-7; as DNA is missing, the TRBD1 call by TCRdb cannot be tested. CDR3 length equals 14 residues. CDR1 is SEHNR and CDR2 is FQNEAQ in the germline V gene (reference sequence). The CDR3 reads CASSKPGQGGEQYF.

The chain couples TRBV27 to TRBJ2-7; TCRdb selects TRBD2, and the lack of DNA leaves this call unchecked. Looked up from germline, CDR1 is MNHEY and CDR2 is SMNVEV (reference sequence). This CDR3 contains 13 residues. The CDR3 protein is CASSTGLAYEQYF.

The chain combines TRBV10-2 with TRBJ2-1; TCRdb indicates TRBD2, and absent DNA this call remains unverified. Germline-derived CDR1 and CDR2 are WSHSY and SAAADI. The CDR3 spans 15 residues. CDR3 protein: CASSESSGGWYEQFF.

The chain joins TRBV5-6 to TRBJ2-2; TCRdb's D gene call, TRBD1, goes unchecked for lack of DNA. CDR1 and CDR2 from the germline V gene are SGHDT and YYEEEE. The CDR3 consists of 14 residues. This CDR3 is CASTSIDSTGELFF. Using reference TRBV5-6 and TRBJ2-2 for the parts outside the CDR3, the full variable domain is DAGVTQSPTHLIKTRGQQVTLRCSPKSGHDTVSWYQQALGQGPQFIFQYYEEEERQRGNFPDRFSGHQFPNYSSELNVNALLLGDSALYLCASTSIDSTGELFFGEGSRLTVL.

The chain is built from TRBV3-1 and TRBJ2-1; checking the TCRdb D call of TRBD2 is not possible without DNA. Germline V gene sequence: CDR1 LGHDT, CDR2 YNNKEL (reference sequence). The CDR3 is 14 residues long. Here the CDR3 reads CASSPLAGYNEQFF.

V usage is TRBV9 and J usage is TRBJ2-6; TCRdb picks TRBD1, but there is no DNA to check that call. The germline V gene has CDR1 SGDLS and CDR2 YYNGEE. This CDR3 is built from 13 residues. The CDR3 region is CASSARPANVLTF.

The V call is TRBV13, the J call TRBJ2-7. The length of the CDR3 is 11 residues. The germline V gene encodes CDR1 PRHDT and CDR2 FYEKMQ (reference sequence). CDR3 sequence: CASSWNYEQYF.

J is TRBJ1-3 and V is TRBV29-1; TCRdb proposes TRBD1, but this gene call is untestable without DNA. The germline CDR1 and CDR2 sequences are SQVTM and ANQGSEA. This CDR3 has 14 residues. The chain's CDR3 is CSVEEGGVGNTIYF.

The rearrangement links TRBV20-1 to TRBJ1-3; the D gene TCRdb calls, TRBD1, cannot be checked with no DNA. Germline-derived CDR1 and CDR2 are DFQATT and SNEGSKA (reference sequence). This CDR3 comprises 20 residues. CDR3 in amino acids: CSARMGARGTGWITGNTIYF.